This section outlines one T cell receptor (beta chain) sequence together with its context. Amplification of TCR alpha and beta CDR3 regions from RNA used iRepertoire nested multiplex PCR. Using its own MiXCR run on the multiplex PCR reads, TCRdb lists one record per CDR3 protein. In the table there are 300,000 to 450,000 distinct CDR3 sequences, approximately 42% of which are singletons. From germline, CDR1 is SGHRS and CDR2 YFSETQ. Trimming removed 0 bases at V and 0 bases at J, with 9 bases between. This CDR3 has 16 amino acids. The source of the sample is a study of glioma-infiltrating T cells. Turning to the study itself: Low-grade gliomas were grade II; glioblastomas were grade IV at initial diagnosis.

This receptor was obtained from a human donor with low-grade glioma or glioblastoma, undergoing nonglioma brain surgery, or in good health (not recorded which). This chain links TRBV5-1 with TRBJ2-2, with TRBD2 as a possible D gene (6 bases). Sequenced: glioma tissue, nonneoplastic brain tissue, or PBMCs (not recorded which). CDR3 bases: TGCGCCAGCAGCTTGGATGGGGGGTCGAACACCGGGGAGCTGTTTTTT. Translation: CASSLDGGSNTGELFF.